A selection of T cell receptor beta chains follows, all from one sample in a study of T cell repertoires in cytomegalovirus infection. No antigens are known for them. TCRdb processed the reads anew with MiXCR; each CDR3 protein has one entry. Of roughly 570,000 distinct CDR3 sequences listed, 35% to 50% were seen once; the top ten hold about half. This specimen was cultured PBMCs, taken from culture after CMV antigen stimulation. The receptors were sampled from a human donor in good health (CMV status not recorded). Some clones in this sample may be carry-over from other donors' samples. Each CDR3 is given with its conserved first and last residue. The D gene is left open where the match is weak. Expanded clones get a size class; other rows say once, few or many, or leave the size out.

d_call	v_call	j_call	clone_size	cdr3_length	cdr3_nt	cdr3_aa
-	TRBV6-1	TRBJ2-5	-	15	TGTGCCAGCAGTGAAGAGGCAGGGATGGGGGAGACCCAGTACTTC	CASSEEAGMGETQYF
-	TRBV6-2/TRBV6-3	TRBJ2-2	-	15	TGTGCCAGCAGTTTCCCGGGGAGAAACACCGGGGAGCTGTTTTTT	CASSFPGRNTGELFF
TRBD1	TRBV5-4	TRBJ1-1	few	17	TGTGCCAGCAGCTTGCTCGGACAGGGTCGGAGGAACACTGAAGCTTTCTTT	CASSLLGQGRRNTEAFF
-	TRBV2	TRBJ2-3	-	11	TGTGCCAGCAGTGTTCCAGATACGCAGTATTTT	CASSVPDTQYF
-	TRBV6-6	TRBJ2-2	-	10	TGTGCCACGTACACCGGGGAGCTGTTTTTT	CATYTGELFF
-	TRBV7-2	TRBJ1-5	many	14	TGTGCCAGCAGCTTTGGAGTGGGGAATCAGCCCCAGCATTTT	CASSFGVGNQPQHF
-	TRBV7-9	TRBJ2-7	few	17	TGTGCCAGCAGCTTAAGCTGGGGAGCCCGATACTCCTACGAGCAGTACTTC	CASSLSWGARYSYEQYF
-	TRBV6-6	TRBJ2-7	-	13	TGTGCCAGCAGTCTTATCGGACAGACAGTAGGATACTTC	CASSLIGQTVGYF
TRBD1	TRBV6-1	TRBJ1-2	many	13	TGTGCCAGCGGACAGGGCGCATACTATGGCTACACCTTC	CASGQGAYYGYTF
-	TRBV12-5	TRBJ2-1	-	18	TGTGCTAGTGAGGGGTTTACCCTCGGGGCTCCCAAGTTCGATGAGCAGTTCTTC	CASEGFTLGAPKFDEQFF
-	TRBV15	TRBJ1-2	-	14	TGTGCCACCAGCAGACGGGCCGGCCTCTATGGCTACACCTTC	CATSRRAGLYGYTF
-	TRBV6-6	TRBJ2-6	-	16	TGTGCCAGCAGTCGACAGGGGACTACTGGGGCCAACGTCCTGACTTTC	CASSRQGTTGANVLTF
-	TRBV7-6	TRBJ1-6	few	18	TGTGCCAGCAGCCCCCGAGAGGGGACAACCTTCAGCCATTCACCCCTCCACTTT	CASSPREGTTFSHSPLHF
-	TRBV6-1	TRBJ1-3	few	15	TGTGCCACCAGGACAGAGCTGAACTCTGGAAACACCATATATTTT	CATRTELNSGNTIYF
-	TRBV5-4	TRBJ2-5	-	17	TGTGCCAGCAGCTTGGGTCTCCCGGCTCTCCTCGGGGAGACCCAGTACTTC	CASSLGLPALLGETQYF
-	TRBV29-1	TRBJ2-3	-	16	TGCAGCGTTGTTCTCCAGTTTGTCCGGGGAGCAGATACGCAGTATTTT	CSVVLQFVRGADTQYF
-	TRBV18	TRBJ1-5	-	15	TGTGCCAGCTCACCTTCAGGACAGAACAATCAGCCCCAGCATTTT	CASSPSGQNNQPQHF
TRBD1	TRBV12-5	TRBJ1-4	-	15	TGTGCTAGTGGTTTACGGACAGGGGGCCCTGAAAAACTGTTTTTT	CASGLRTGGPEKLFF
-	TRBV19	TRBJ1-4	few	14	TGTGCCACCGCCACAGGGAGCTCAAATGAAAAACTGTTTTTT	CATATGSSNEKLFF
TRBD1	TRBV12-3/TRBV12-4	TRBJ1-2	-	13	TGTGCCAGCAGCCACGGGACAGTCTATGGCTACACCTTC	CASSHGTVYGYTF
-	TRBV6-1	TRBJ1-5	few	15	TGTGCCAGCACCAGGCGGCAGGAGACTGATCAGCCCCAGCATTTT	CASTRRQETDQPQHF
TRBD2	TRBV7-9	TRBJ2-2	few	16	TGTGCCAGCAGCAAAAGACTAGCGGGAGATACCGGGGAGCTGTTTTTT	CASSKRLAGDTGELFF
-	TRBV5-1	TRBJ2-1	few	13	TGCGCCAGCGGCGAGGAGGGGTACAATGAGCAGTTCTTC	CASGEEGYNEQFF
TRBD2	TRBV5-1	TRBJ2-1	once	15	TGCGCCAGCACGCGTAGAGGCGGGGGGGGGAATGAGCAGTTCTTC	CASTRRGGGGNEQFF
-	TRBV19	TRBJ1-1	-	15	TGTGCCAGTAGTATCTTGCCAAGATTGAACACTGAAGCTTTCTTT	CASSILPRLNTEAFF
-	TRBV6-5	TRBJ2-5	few	12	TGTGCCAGCAGGCAGAACTTGGAGACCCAGTACTTC	CASRQNLETQYF
TRBD2	TRBV12-3/TRBV12-4	TRBJ2-1	-	14	TGTGCCAGCAGTTTATTCGCGGGGGGCATTGAGCAGTTCTTC	CASSLFAGGIEQFF
-	TRBV12-3/TRBV12-4	TRBJ1-2	-	13	TGTGCCAGCAGTTTGAGGGGTCGCTATGGCTACACCTTC	CASSLRGRYGYTF
-	TRBV6-2/TRBV6-3	TRBJ2-1	-	13	TGTGCCAGCACCATGGTCCGTTTGGGGGAGCAGTTCTTC	CASTMVRLGEQFF
TRBD2	TRBV7-8	TRBJ2-1	few	13	TGTGCCAGCTGGGCAGCGGGATACAATGAGCAGTTCTTC	CASWAAGYNEQFF
TRBD1	TRBV6-6	TRBJ2-7	-	14	TGTGCCAACAGTACAGGGGGCCTCTCCTACGAGCAGTACTTC	CANSTGGLSYEQYF
-	TRBV13	TRBJ1-1	once	14	TGTGCCAGCAGCGAGATTGGGGCGGGCACTGAAGCTTTCTTT	CASSEIGAGTEAFF
TRBD1	TRBV20-1	TRBJ1-5	few	19	TGCAGTGCTCCTAACCCAGGGACAGGTAGCCATTACTTCAATCAGCCCCAGCATTTT	CSAPNPGTGSHYFNQPQHF
-	TRBV10-3	TRBJ2-5	-	11	TGTGCCACCAGCTTGGGAGAGACCCAGTACTTC	CATSLGETQYF
-	TRBV12-3/TRBV12-4	TRBJ1-6	-	14	TGTGCCAGCAGTTCAAGGGCTATTCGGTCACCCCTCCACTTT	CASSSRAIRSPLHF
TRBD2	TRBV6-6	TRBJ2-2	-	15	TGTGCCAGCTCCGAAGGGCTTAGCGGGGTCCGGGAGCTGTTTTTT	CASSEGLSGVRELFF
-	TRBV5-6	TRBJ1-2	once	14	TGTGCCAGCAGCCCGCCGCGCGGTCGGTATGGCTACACCTTC	CASSPPRGRYGYTF
-	TRBV7-2	TRBJ2-1	few	15	TGTGCCAGCAGCTTATTCCCGGGGCCCTACAATGAGCAGTTCTTC	CASSLFPGPYNEQFF
TRBD2	TRBV7-2	TRBJ2-5	few	15	TGTGCCAGCAGCACTAGACTAGCGGGGGTAGAGACCCAGTACTTC	CASSTRLAGVETQYF
TRBD1	TRBV6-6	TRBJ2-5	-	13	TGTGCCAGCAGTGACTTGGACAGGGAGACCCAGTACTTC	CASSDLDRETQYF
-	TRBV4-1	TRBJ2-1	-	16	TGCGCCAGCAGCCTACCGACGGGAAGCTCCTACAATGAGCAGTTCTTC	CASSLPTGSSYNEQFF
-	TRBV15	TRBJ1-1	-	15	TGTGCCACCAGCAGAGATACTACTGGGGTACCTGAAGCTTTCTTT	CATSRDTTGVPEAFF
-	TRBV18	TRBJ1-6	-	16	TGTGCCAGCTCACCACCAACGAGCTCCTATAATTCACCCCTCCACTTT	CASSPPTSSYNSPLHF
-	TRBV27	TRBJ2-1	-	13	TGTGCCAGCAGTCCTCGCCCGACGGGTGAGCAGTTCTTC	CASSPRPTGEQFF
-	TRBV5-4	TRBJ1-1	few	14	TGTGCCAGCAGCTTTAGGACAGAGAACACTGAAGCTTTCTTT	CASSFRTENTEAFF
TRBD1	TRBV7-6	TRBJ1-1	few	15	TGTGCCAGCAGCACTCGACAGGGAGGGAACACTGAAGCTTTCTTT	CASSTRQGGNTEAFF
-	TRBV12-3/TRBV12-4	TRBJ1-4	-	15	TGTGCCAGCAGTTTAGAGCCGGCAACTAATGAAAAACTGTTTTTT	CASSLEPATNEKLFF
-	TRBV6-1	TRBJ1-2	-	14	TGTGCCAGCAGTGACCCGGGACGGCACTATGGCTACACCTTC	CASSDPGRHYGYTF
-	TRBV15	TRBJ2-1	once	13	TGTGCCACCAGCCAGGGGCCCTACAATGAGCAGTTCTTC	CATSQGPYNEQFF
-	TRBV12-3/TRBV12-4	TRBJ1-5	-	13	TGTGCCAGCAGTTTCCCGGTGGATCAGCCCCAGCATTTT	CASSFPVDQPQHF
-	TRBV7-2	TRBJ1-1	many	13	TGTGCCAGCAGCCTCATCGGGAACACTGAAGCTTTCTTT	CASSLIGNTEAFF
-	TRBV7-8	TRBJ1-3	few	16	TGTGCCAGCAGCTTAGAGTGGGGGGGGGCTGGAAACACCATATATTTT	CASSLEWGGAGNTIYF